These T cell receptor beta chains were read from a single sample in a study of a mutant IDH1 vaccine in newly diagnosed glioma. Their antigens remain unidentified. Clones were sequenced by immunoSEQ multiplex PCR, and TCRdb holds only the in-frame ones, with some missing. The table lists tens of thousands of clones, over 80% of them singletons, with about 1.4% in the top ten. The sample here was PBMCs, taken from a glioma patient whose treatment included an IDH1 peptide vaccine. All receptors come from a man in his forties with glioma. CDR3s include the opening cysteine and the closing phenylalanine or tryptophan. D genes are given only for firm matches. The size field is filled for only some rows; it gives once, few, many or a size class.

v_gene: TRBV19; j_gene: TRBJ2-5; d_gene: TRBD2; abundance: -; CDR3nt: TGTGCCAGTAGTATAAAGGTAGCGGGAGCCCGGAGAGAGACCCAGTACTTC; CDR3aa: CASSIKVAGARRETQYF
v_gene: TRBV18; j_gene: TRBJ2-7; d_gene: -; abundance: -; CDR3nt: TGTGCCAGCTCACCACAGGGCGGCTACGAGCAGTACTTC; CDR3aa: CASSPQGGYEQYF
v_gene: TRBV29-1; j_gene: TRBJ1-1; d_gene: -; abundance: -; CDR3nt: TGCAGCGTTGAAGGTAGAAGAGAGCAGGGTGGGACTGAAGCTTTCTTT; CDR3aa: CSVEGRREQGGTEAFF
v_gene: TRBV19; j_gene: TRBJ2-3; d_gene: -; abundance: -; CDR3nt: TGTGCCAGTAGTCCCTCCACAGATACGCAGTATTTT; CDR3aa: CASSPSTDTQYF
v_gene: TRBV15; j_gene: TRBJ1-5; d_gene: -; abundance: -; CDR3nt: TGTGCCACCAGCAGAGATCAGGGAAGCAATCAGCCCCAGCATTTT; CDR3aa: CATSRDQGSNQPQHF
v_gene: TRBV6-6; j_gene: TRBJ1-2; d_gene: -; abundance: once; CDR3nt: TGTGCCAGCAGTTACTCAGGGGGGTCGACCTTC; CDR3aa: CASSYSGGSTF
v_gene: TRBV7-8; j_gene: TRBJ2-1; d_gene: -; abundance: once; CDR3nt: TGTGCCAGCAGCTTAGAGGTTATCTACAATGAGCAGTTCTTC; CDR3aa: CASSLEVIYNEQFF
v_gene: TRBV7-8; j_gene: TRBJ1-2; d_gene: -; abundance: -; CDR3nt: TGTGCCAGCAGCTTAACCCCCCTTAACTATGGCTACACCTTC; CDR3aa: CASSLTPLNYGYTF
v_gene: TRBV6-1; j_gene: TRBJ2-5; d_gene: -; abundance: -; CDR3nt: TGTGCCAGCAGTAAGACAGACAAAGAGACCCAGTACTTC; CDR3aa: CASSKTDKETQYF
v_gene: TRBV5-6; j_gene: TRBJ1-1; d_gene: TRBD1; abundance: -; CDR3nt: TGTGCCAGCAGCGACAGGGGGAACACTGAAGCTTTCTTT; CDR3aa: CASSDRGNTEAFF
v_gene: TRBV5-1; j_gene: TRBJ2-5; d_gene: -; abundance: -; CDR3nt: TGCGCCAGCAGCTTGGCCAAAGTAGGCGAGACCCAGTACTTC; CDR3aa: CASSLAKVGETQYF
v_gene: TRBV5-4; j_gene: TRBJ2-7; d_gene: TRBD2; abundance: -; CDR3nt: TGTGCCAGCAGCCCGAAATTGGGAGGGGTCACCGAGCAGTACTTC; CDR3aa: CASSPKLGGVTEQYF
v_gene: TRBV18; j_gene: TRBJ1-3; d_gene: -; abundance: -; CDR3nt: TGTGCCAGCTCACCACGAGGGTTCTCTTCTGGAAACACCATATATTTT; CDR3aa: CASSPRGFSSGNTIYF
v_gene: TRBV10-3; j_gene: TRBJ1-4; d_gene: -; abundance: -; CDR3nt: TGTGCCACAAGGCGGGGAATTAATGAAAAACTGTTTTTT; CDR3aa: CATRRGINEKLFF
v_gene: TRBV18; j_gene: TRBJ1-2; d_gene: -; abundance: -; CDR3nt: TGTGCCAGCTCACGGGACGGATCCTATGGCTACACCTTC; CDR3aa: CASSRDGSYGYTF
v_gene: TRBV10-3; j_gene: TRBJ1-1; d_gene: -; abundance: -; CDR3nt: TGTGCCATCAGTGAGTCCGCGAACATGAACACTGAAGCTTTCTTT; CDR3aa: CAISESANMNTEAFF
v_gene: TRBV28; j_gene: TRBJ1-4; d_gene: -; abundance: once; CDR3nt: TGTGCCAGCAGCCCTGGGGAACATTCGAATGAAAATGGGGCTTTT; CDR3aa: CASSPGEHSNENGAF
v_gene: TRBV19; j_gene: TRBJ2-6; d_gene: -; abundance: -; CDR3nt: TGTGCCAGTAGGATCGGGGGCTCTGGGGCCAACGTCCTGACTTTC; CDR3aa: CASRIGGSGANVLTF
v_gene: TRBV25-1; j_gene: TRBJ2-7; d_gene: -; abundance: -; CDR3nt: TGTGCCACCGCAGGGGCAGGGACGGACGAGCAGTACTTC; CDR3aa: CATAGAGTDEQYF
v_gene: TRBV29-1; j_gene: TRBJ1-1; d_gene: TRBD1; abundance: -; CDR3nt: TGCAGCGTTGGGGGACAGGGGAATAAGAACACTGAAGCTTTCTTT; CDR3aa: CSVGGQGNKNTEAFF
v_gene: TRBV28; j_gene: TRBJ2-7; d_gene: TRBD2; abundance: -; CDR3nt: TGTGCCAGCAGTTTTCGCGGGAGCTCCTACGAGCAGTACTTC; CDR3aa: CASSFRGSSYEQYF
v_gene: TRBV10-3; j_gene: TRBJ1-1; d_gene: -; abundance: -; CDR3nt: TGTGCCACCCACGGGTGGGCCGACACTGAAGCTTTCTTT; CDR3aa: CATHGWADTEAFF
v_gene: TRBV6-1; j_gene: TRBJ2-5; d_gene: -; abundance: -; CDR3nt: TGTGCCAGCAGCCGGGACTTCCAAGAGACCCAGTACTTC; CDR3aa: CASSRDFQETQYF
v_gene: TRBV6-5; j_gene: TRBJ2-7; d_gene: -; abundance: -; CDR3nt: TGTGCCTCCATGAGCTCCTACGAGCAGTACTTC; CDR3aa: CASMSSYEQYF
v_gene: TRBV7-9; j_gene: TRBJ2-7; d_gene: -; abundance: -; CDR3nt: TGTGCCAGCAGCTTAGGGAGGGTGAGTGTCGATGACTACGAGCAGTACTTC; CDR3aa: CASSLGRVSVDDYEQYF
v_gene: TRBV7-3; j_gene: TRBJ2-2; d_gene: -; abundance: -; CDR3nt: TGTGCCAGCAGCCCGCCTGGACAGTCGAACACCGGGGAGCTGTTTTTT; CDR3aa: CASSPPGQSNTGELFF
v_gene: TRBV4-3; j_gene: TRBJ2-5; d_gene: -; abundance: -; CDR3nt: TGCGCCAGCAGCCTGGAGTTACGGGAGACCCAGTACTTC; CDR3aa: CASSLELRETQYF
v_gene: TRBV10-3; j_gene: TRBJ2-7; d_gene: -; abundance: -; CDR3nt: TGTGCCATCAGTGGGACATACGAGCAGTACTTC; CDR3aa: CAISGTYEQYF
v_gene: TRBV27; j_gene: TRBJ1-5; d_gene: -; abundance: -; CDR3nt: TGTGCCAGCAGTCCCGAGGGTCCCTACCGGCCCCAGCATTTT; CDR3aa: CASSPEGPYRPQHF
v_gene: TRBV7-8; j_gene: TRBJ1-1; d_gene: TRBD1; abundance: once; CDR3nt: TGTGCCAGCAGCTTAATGGGACAGGGTAGTAGGACTGAAGCTTTCTTT; CDR3aa: CASSLMGQGSRTEAFF
v_gene: TRBV2; j_gene: TRBJ2-3; d_gene: -; abundance: -; CDR3nt: TGTGCCAGCAGGAGGACGCGGACAGATACGCAGTATTTT; CDR3aa: CASRRTRTDTQYF
v_gene: TRBV6-1; j_gene: TRBJ1-5; d_gene: -; abundance: once; CDR3nt: TGTGCCAGCAGTGAAGTTGTAGCCCAGCCCCAGCATTTT; CDR3aa: CASSEVVAQPQHF
v_gene: TRBV19; j_gene: TRBJ1-5; d_gene: -; abundance: -; CDR3nt: TGTGCCAGTAGTTTCCAGGGACAGCCCCAGCATTTT; CDR3aa: CASSFQGQPQHF
v_gene: TRBV5-6; j_gene: TRBJ2-4; d_gene: TRBD1; abundance: -; CDR3nt: TGTGCCAGCAGCACCGGACAGGGTTACATTCAGTACTTC; CDR3aa: CASSTGQGYIQYF
v_gene: TRBV4-3; j_gene: TRBJ1-5; d_gene: -; abundance: -; CDR3nt: TGCGCCAGCTCCAGGGAGAATAGCAATCAGCCCCAGCATTTT; CDR3aa: CASSRENSNQPQHF
v_gene: TRBV5-1; j_gene: TRBJ1-1; d_gene: -; abundance: -; CDR3nt: TGCGCCAGCAGCTTAAGATCGGACACTGAAGCTTTCTTT; CDR3aa: CASSLRSDTEAFF
v_gene: TRBV7-9; j_gene: TRBJ1-4; d_gene: TRBD1; abundance: -; CDR3nt: TGTGCCAGCACCGTAAACAGGGGTATAAATGAAAAACTGTTTTTT; CDR3aa: CASTVNRGINEKLFF
v_gene: TRBV7-9; j_gene: TRBJ2-3; d_gene: -; abundance: -; CDR3nt: TGTGCCAGCAGCTTGGACGTGGGAGTGGCAGATACGCAGTATTTT; CDR3aa: CASSLDVGVADTQYF
v_gene: TRBV7-2; j_gene: TRBJ2-3; d_gene: -; abundance: few; CDR3nt: TGTGCCAGCAGCTTAGCTAGCGGAAGAGATACGCAGTATTTT; CDR3aa: CASSLASGRDTQYF
v_gene: TRBV18; j_gene: TRBJ1-1; d_gene: TRBD1; abundance: -; CDR3nt: TGTGCCAGCTCACGCGGACAGGGGGCGCGGGAAGCTTTCTTT; CDR3aa: CASSRGQGAREAFF
v_gene: TRBV6-5; j_gene: TRBJ2-1; d_gene: TRBD1; abundance: -; CDR3nt: TGTGCCAGCAGTCGGGACAGGCTCTACAATGAGCAGTTCTTC; CDR3aa: CASSRDRLYNEQFF
v_gene: TRBV2; j_gene: TRBJ2-2; d_gene: -; abundance: -; CDR3nt: TGTGCCAGCATGGCAGGGTCGAACACCGGGGAGCTGTTTTTT; CDR3aa: CASMAGSNTGELFF
v_gene: TRBV5-5; j_gene: TRBJ1-1; d_gene: -; abundance: -; CDR3nt: TGTGCCAGCGACCGGGGAAAGAACACTGAAGCTTTCTTT; CDR3aa: CASDRGKNTEAFF
v_gene: TRBV19; j_gene: TRBJ2-7; d_gene: TRBD1; abundance: -; CDR3nt: TGTGCCAGTAGTAGCCGACAGGGCTCCTACGAGCAGTACTTC; CDR3aa: CASSSRQGSYEQYF
v_gene: TRBV5-1; j_gene: TRBJ1-1; d_gene: TRBD1; abundance: -; CDR3nt: TGCGCCAGCCGCTTCACTGCAGGGGGCACTGAAGCTTTCTTT; CDR3aa: CASRFTAGGTEAFF
v_gene: TRBV7-8; j_gene: TRBJ1-1; d_gene: TRBD1; abundance: -; CDR3nt: TGTGCCAGCAGCGTTACCGGGGACAGGGTTTCTTTCTTT; CDR3aa: CASSVTGDRVSFF
v_gene: TRBV6-5; j_gene: TRBJ2-1; d_gene: TRBD1; abundance: -; CDR3nt: TGTGCCAGCCAACCCAGGGGGCGAATTGAGCAGTTCTTC; CDR3aa: CASQPRGRIEQFF
v_gene: TRBV27; j_gene: TRBJ1-3; d_gene: -; abundance: -; CDR3nt: TGTGCCAGCAGTTTAAGGGGCGTCTCTGGAAACACCATATATTTT; CDR3aa: CASSLRGVSGNTIYF
v_gene: TRBV5-1; j_gene: TRBJ1-2; d_gene: TRBD1; abundance: -; CDR3nt: TGCGCCAGCACAATAAAACCGGGACAGGGGGCCCTCTATGGCTACACCTTC; CDR3aa: CASTIKPGQGALYGYTF
v_gene: TRBV7-2; j_gene: TRBJ2-5; d_gene: -; abundance: -; CDR3nt: TGTGCCAGCAGCTTATCCAGAACCCAGTACTTC; CDR3aa: CASSLSRTQYF
v_gene: TRBV5-1; j_gene: TRBJ1-3; d_gene: TRBD1; abundance: few; CDR3nt: TGCGCCAGCAGCACAACCCAGGGGGCTCGGGGAAACACCATATATTTT; CDR3aa: CASSTTQGARGNTIYF
v_gene: TRBV5-5; j_gene: TRBJ1-5; d_gene: TRBD1; abundance: -; CDR3nt: TGTGCCAGCAGCGTGAGTTGGGGACAGGGGTATCAGCCCCAGCATTTT; CDR3aa: CASSVSWGQGYQPQHF
v_gene: TRBV7-2; j_gene: TRBJ2-7; d_gene: TRBD1; abundance: -; CDR3nt: TGTGCCAGCAGGACCGGACAGGGTCGGTACGAGCAGTACTTC; CDR3aa: CASRTGQGRYEQYF